This TCR beta chain was captured by sequencing in a study of Ad26.COV2.S vaccination and SARS-CoV-2 variants. Study at large: Vaccine-arm donor from the placebo-controlled COV1001 Ad26.COV2.S trial.

Indicated treatment: around 19 received Ad26.COV2.S at low or high dose, single or two shots; roughly five received placebo; per-sample allocation not given. Samples came from day 63 after the first vaccine or placebo injection. Expression of Wuhan-strain SARS-CoV-2 spike came from the Ad26 vector that formed the vaccine. As regards this clone: Its antigen is unknown.

V lost 4 bases to trimming and J lost 0 bases, with 9 bases between them. From germline, CDR1 is LGHNA and CDR2 YSLEER. This CDR3 contains 15 residues. Points from the study as a whole: Reportedly, after vaccination the spike-specific CD8+ and CD4+ T cell responses displayed substantial breadth. Relative to placebo recipients, vaccine recipients exhibited elevated spike-specific TCR breadth.

Produced via immunoSEQ multiplex PCR; TCRdb's table is partial and in-frame only. The sample contains around 300,000 clones, roughly 90% of which appear only once. The sequence was collected from a person aged 18 to 59 who received the Ad26.COV2.S COVID-19 vaccine or a placebo. Source: peripheral blood, taken in a trial of Ad26.COV2.S vaccine versus placebo. The J gene is TRBJ2-2, the V gene TRBV4-3; D is possibly TRBD2 (6 bases). CDR3 protein: CASSRGTANTGELFF. The DNA of the CDR3 is TGCGCCAGCAGCCGCGGGACTGCGAACACCGGGGAGCTGTTTTTT.